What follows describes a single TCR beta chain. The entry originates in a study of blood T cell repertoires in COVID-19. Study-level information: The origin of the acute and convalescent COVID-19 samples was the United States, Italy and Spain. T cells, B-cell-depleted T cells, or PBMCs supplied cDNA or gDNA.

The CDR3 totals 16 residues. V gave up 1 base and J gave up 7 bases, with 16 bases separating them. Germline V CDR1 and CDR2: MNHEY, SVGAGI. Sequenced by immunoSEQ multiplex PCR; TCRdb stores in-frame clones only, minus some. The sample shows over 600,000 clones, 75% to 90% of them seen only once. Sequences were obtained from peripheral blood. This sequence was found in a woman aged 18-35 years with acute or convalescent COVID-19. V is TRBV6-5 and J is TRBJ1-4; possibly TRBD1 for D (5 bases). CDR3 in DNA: TGTGCCAGCAGTTACTTAAACCAGGGAACGGTTGAAAAACTGTTTTTT. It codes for CASSYLNQGTVEKLFF.